Following are 25 T cell receptor beta chains from one sample sequenced in a study of blood T cells in healthy people across ages. The second PCR ran roughly 7 to 12 cycles with a sample-barcoded 5' primer and J-beta primers. TCRdb analysed the 5' RACE reads with MiXCR anew, one entry per CDR3 protein. The repertoire has about 1.5 million distinct CDR3 sequences, approximately 43% of them found once; the top ten carry less than 5%. The sequencing sample was made of blood. The receptors were sampled from a woman younger than 35 in good health.

This clonotype has more than one count but fewer than ten. The chain carries TRBV5-6 and TRBJ2-7, with D tentatively TRBD1 (6 bases). Between the trimmed V and J ends, which lost 4 bases and 1 base, there was a span of 15 bases. There are 15 residues in the CDR3. Germline V lookup: CDR1 SGHDT, CDR2 YYEEEE. The CDR3, as DNA: TGTGCCAGCAGCCAAATCCTACAGGGATCCTACGAGCAGTACTTC. It codes for CASSQILQGSYEQYF.

V and J are TRBV12-5 and TRBJ1-1; 10 positions match TRBD1. V shed 6 bases and J 10 bases; nucleotides not matched to a gene: 8. Germline V gene lookup returns CDR1 LGHNT and CDR2 FRNRAP. The CDR3 is 13 amino acids. This CDR3 reads CASGQGTGARAFF. The CDR3 nucleotides are TGTGCTAGTGGCCAGGGGACAGGGGCAAGAGCTTTCTTT.

The chain joins TRBV7-2 to TRBJ2-5; 7 positions match TRBD1. This CDR3 has 16 amino acids. Germline CDR1 reads SGHTA; CDR2 reads FQGNSA. Trimming cost V 4 bases and J 4 bases; bases outside gene matches: 12. The CDR3 loop reads CASSSVQTGFGETQYF. As DNA, the CDR3 is TGTGCCAGCAGCTCAGTACAGACAGGGTTTGGAGAGACCCAGTACTTC. Looking up the rest from reference TRBV7-2 and TRBJ2-5 gives the full variable domain: GAGVSQSPSNKVTEKGKDVELRCDPISGHTALYWYRQSLGQGLEFLIYFQGNSAPDKSGLPSDRFSAERTGGSVSTLTIQRTQQEDSAVYLCASSSVQTGFGETQYFGPGTRLLVL.

The chain combines TRBV7-6 with TRBJ2-1, with D perhaps TRBD1 (5 bases). The CDR3 runs to 15 residues. Trimming left V 6 bases short and J 9 bases short, with 21 bases between. Germline CDR1 reads SGHVS; CDR2 reads FNYEAQ. The CDR3 nucleotides read TGTGCCAGCAGTCATTCCCCCATAACAAGGGGTGAGCAGTTCTTC. This sequence encodes CASSHSPITRGEQFF. The whole variable domain, remainder taken from reference TRBV7-6 and TRBJ2-1, is GAGVSQSPRYKVTKRGQDVALRCDPISGHVSLYWYRQALGQGPEFLTYFNYEAQQDKSGLPNDRFSAERPEGSISTLTIQRTEQRDSAMYRCASSHSPITRGEQFFGPGTRLTVL.

The chain has TRBV5-5 and TRBJ2-3, with TRBD2 matching over 11 bases. Trimming at V came to 1 base and at J to 5 bases, leaving 6 bases not matched to a gene. Germline V gene data show CDR1 as SGHKS and CDR2 as YYEKEE (reference sequence). The CDR3 contains 16 residues. This chain's CDR3 is CASSLWLAGGKDTQYF. DNA for the CDR3: TGTGCCAGCAGCTTGTGGCTAGCGGGAGGCAAAGATACGCAGTATTTT.

Only a few counts were recorded for this clonotype. The chain combines TRBV20-1 with TRBJ2-3; D perhaps matches TRBD2 (5 bases). This CDR3 contains 18 residues. Per germline, CDR1 DFQATT and CDR2 SNEGSKA (reference sequence). Trimming stripped 3 bases from V and 0 bases from J, with 22 bases between. CDR3 nucleotides: TGCAGTGCTAGGGGCCTAGCTGTAAGGCTTTGTAGCACAGATACGCAGTATTTT. It translates to CSARGLAVRLCSTDTQYF.

V gene TRBV12-3 or TRBV12-4 combines with J gene TRBJ1-1; D is possibly TRBD1 (6 bases). CDR3 length equals 14 residues. Deletions cut 6 bases from V and 1 base from J, with 12 bases between. The CDR3 loop reads CASRGDTQNTEAFF. CDR3 bases: TGTGCCAGCAGAGGGGACACCCAGAACACTGAAGCTTTCTTT.

The chain recombines TRBV3-1 with TRBJ2-1, with 8 bases matching TRBD2. The CDR3 runs to 18 residues. With 1 base clipped from V and 7 bases from J, the junction kept 15 bases outside the gene matches. Germline V gene lookup returns CDR1 LGHDT and CDR2 YNNKEL (reference sequence). This chain's CDR3 is CASSQVKGLAGRLNEQFF. Here the CDR3 DNA reads TGTGCCAGCAGCCAAGTCAAGGGATTAGCGGGGAGGTTGAATGAGCAGTTCTTC.

The V call is TRBV7-2, the J call TRBJ2-3; 11 bases align to TRBD2. The trim removed 5 bases at V and 10 bases at J, leaving 11 bases unmatched. Germline lookup yields CDR1 SGHTA and CDR2 FQGNSA. CDR3 length: 15 residues. The CDR3 DNA sequence: TGTGCCAGCAGCCAAGTAGCGGGGGGGCCCTTCGCGCAGTATTTT. Its translation is CASSQVAGGPFAQYF.

The gene calls are TRBV7-6 and TRBJ2-7; no clear D gene. Trimming took 6 bases from V and 0 from J, leaving 12 bases between them. CDR1 and CDR2 (germline): SGHVS, FNYEAQ. The CDR3 loop spans 14 amino acids. Written as DNA, the CDR3 is TGTGCCAGCAGTCCGAGCCCAGACTCCTACGAGCAGTACTTC. This sequence encodes CASSPSPDSYEQYF.

This rearrangement joins TRBV4-1 to TRBJ1-1, with 8 nucleotides matching TRBD1. The germline V gene encodes CDR1 MGHRA and CDR2 YSYEKL. V trimming: 2 bases; J trimming: 6 bases; junction bases outside the gene matches: 8. The CDR3 runs 15 residues. Here the CDR3 reads CASSQPGQGRSEAFF. The DNA of the CDR3 is TGCGCCAGCAGCCAACCAGGACAGGGACGGTCTGAAGCTTTCTTT.

The V gene is TRBV9, the J gene TRBJ1-1, with no clear D. This CDR3 region has 16 residues. Trimming pared 3 bases from V and 7 bases from J, leaving 22 bases between. CDR1 is SGDLS, CDR2 YYNGEE, per germline. The CDR3 spells CASSAGSSPEAGEAFF. CDR3 bases: TGTGCCAGCAGCGCCGGTAGTAGTCCAGAGGCGGGTGAAGCTTTCTTT.

This chain links TRBV4-1 with TRBJ2-4; TRBD2 aligns across 7 bases. The CDR3 contains 19 residues. Looked up from germline, CDR1 is MGHRA and CDR2 is YSYEKL. V lost 7 bases, J lost 0 bases, and 18 bases stayed unmatched. The CDR3 coding sequence is TGCGCCAGCATCCCGGATCCGGGAGGCATGGGCTCAGCCAAAAACATTCAGTACTTC. It codes for CASIPDPGGMGSAKNIQYF.

The rearrangement joins TRBV20-1 to TRBJ2-7, with TRBD2 as a possible D gene (5 bases). This CDR3 has 14 residues. CDR1 is DFQATT and CDR2 is SNEGSKA in the germline V gene (reference sequence). The ends were cut back, 3 bases at V and 0 bases at J, with 12 bases in the middle. Here the CDR3 DNA reads TGCAGTGCTAGTGAGAGGGCAGTCTCCTACGAGCAGTACTTC. This gives the protein CSASERAVSYEQYF.

This clonotype came up many times. The chain has TRBV9 and TRBJ2-1, with 9 bases that match TRBD2. The CDR3 runs to 16 residues. V was clipped by 4 bases and J by 7 bases; unmatched bases: 12. In germline, CDR1 is SGDLS, CDR2 YYNGEE. CDR3 loop: CASSFAEVAGDNEQFF. The CDR3 DNA follows: TGTGCCAGCAGCTTCGCCGAGGTAGCGGGAGATAATGAGCAGTTCTTC.

This clonotype was seen a handful of times. V usage is TRBV28 and J usage is TRBJ2-1, with TRBD2 matching 13 bases. The germline CDR1 and CDR2 sequences are MDHEN and SYDVKM. Losses at the gene ends were 5 bases for V and 7 bases for J; bases not matched to a gene: 8. This CDR3 comprises 16 residues. CDR3: CASSRRTSGSRNEQFF. In nucleotides, the CDR3 is TGTGCCAGCAGTCGAAGGACTAGCGGGAGTCGGAATGAGCAGTTCTTC.

This clonotype came up a few times. The chain is built from TRBV7-9 and TRBJ1-6, with a possible D match to TRBD1 (5 bases). Germline CDR1 SEHNR, CDR2 FQNEAQ (reference sequence). This CDR3 is built from 16 residues. V lost 5 bases, J lost 10 bases, and 21 bases lay in between. The CDR3 is CASSRISGGWDSPLHF. The CDR3 DNA sequence: TGTGCCAGCAGCCGTATTTCAGGTGGTTGGGACTCACCCCTCCACTTT.

The rearrangement links TRBV5-1 to TRBJ1-1; tentative D call: TRBD1 (5 bases). The CDR3 runs 14 residues. From germline, CDR1 is SGHRS and CDR2 YFSETQ. Trimming took off 2 bases at V and 11 bases at J, with 19 bases between the two ends. The CDR3 spells CASSLGREVGPAFF. The CDR3 nucleotides are TGCGCCAGCAGCTTAGGCAGGGAGGTCGGTCCGGCTTTCTTT.

This clonotype turned up a few times. J is TRBJ2-3 and V is TRBV2; D may be TRBD1 or TRBD2 (6 bases each). V was cut by 5 bases and J by 6 bases, with 18 bases left in between. This CDR3 spans 15 amino acids. Per germline, CDR1 SNHLY and CDR2 FYNNEI. CDR3 in DNA: TGTGCCAGCAGTACCGTTGAGGGGGGTTTGGATACGCAGTATTTT. This sequence encodes CASSTVEGGLDTQYF. Complete variable domain (other parts from reference TRBV2 and TRBJ2-3): EPEVTQTPSHQVTQMGQEVILRCVPISNHLYFYWYRQILGQKVEFLVSFYNNEISEKSEIFDDQFSVERPDGSNFTLKIRSTKLEDSAMYFCASSTVEGGLDTQYFGPGTRLTVL.

For this clonotype: One end of the junction does not line up with germline, which may come from a read error. V gene TRBV5-1 combines with J gene TRBJ1-2; no clear D gene. Germline CDR1 SGHRS, CDR2 YFSETQ. CDR3 size: 14 residues. CDR3 residues: CACSLDLTLYGYTF. The CDR3 DNA reads as TGCGCCTGCAGCTTGGACCTAACTCTTTATGGCTACACCTTC.

The chain recombines TRBV20-1 with TRBJ1-2, with a tentative D call TRBD1 (5 bases). The V gene lost 6 bases and the J gene lost 4 bases, with 15 bases spanning the gap. The CDR3 totals 13 residues. CDR1 DFQATT and CDR2 SNEGSKA come from the germline V gene (reference sequence). For the CDR3, the DNA is TGCAGTGCCCGGCTGGGGACCATCTATGGCTACACCTTC. Its protein is CSARLGTIYGYTF.

About this clonotype itself: A junction boundary mismatches the germline segment, possibly from a read error. V and J are TRBV20-1 and TRBJ1-2; TRBD1 is a possible D gene (6 bases). The CDR3 has 13 residues. Germline V lookup: CDR1 DFQATT, CDR2 SNEGSKA (reference sequence). The CDR3 is CSAGDPGARGYTF. The CDR3 DNA reads as TGCAGTGCTGGAGATCCAGGGGCAAGAGGCTACACCTTC.

This clonotype occurred a few times. J is TRBJ2-3 and V is TRBV24-1; D uncertain. Germline values: CDR1 KGHDR, CDR2 SFDVKD. There are 13 residues in the CDR3. The V gene lost 0 bases and the J gene lost 2 bases, with 2 bases spanning the gap. The CDR3 sequence: CATSDLDTDTQYF. CDR3 DNA: TGTGCCACCAGTGATTTGGACACAGATACGCAGTATTTT.

The chain combines TRBV6-5 with TRBJ2-1; the D gene is possibly TRBD2 (7 bases). CDR3 length: 15 residues. The V end was cut by 6 bases, the J end by 4 bases, with 16 bases between. Per the germline V gene, CDR1 is MNHEY and CDR2 is SVGAGI. As DNA, the CDR3 is TGTGCCAGCAGCTATGACGGGGGGCAATACAATGAGCAGTTCTTC. It encodes CASSYDGGQYNEQFF.

The chain couples TRBV4-1 to TRBJ2-1; 12 bases match TRBD2. V dropped 3 bases and J dropped 0; count of bases not matched to a gene: 3. The CDR3 has 17 residues. Germline V gives CDR1 MGHRA, CDR2 YSYEKL. CDR3 sequence reads: CASSHRLAGDSYNEQFF. The DNA of the CDR3 is TGCGCCAGCAGCCACAGACTAGCGGGAGACTCCTACAATGAGCAGTTCTTC.